This is a list of T cell receptor beta chains from one sample in a study of glioma-infiltrating T cells after dendritic cell vaccination. Data came from immunoSEQ multiplex PCR; TCRdb stores just in-frame clones and leaves some out. The sample lists about 94,000 clones, around 80% occurring once. The specimen was blood, collected after dendritic cell vaccination. The receptors shown here come from a human donor with glioblastoma. Both conserved end residues are part of each CDR3. A D gene is named only where the DNA matches it firmly. Clone size appears in some rows only: once, few, many, or a class for an expanded clone.

J gene	D gene	V gene	clone size	CDR3 protein	CDR3 DNA
TRBJ2-5	TRBD2	TRBV29-1	-	CSAARTSGETQYF	TGCAGCGCCGCCAGGACTAGCGGAGAGACCCAGTACTTC
TRBJ1-2	-	TRBV27	-	CASTGGPGYGYTF	TGTGCCAGCACGGGGGGGCCCGGCTATGGCTACACCTTC
TRBJ2-3	-	TRBV2	-	CASSPDSLPYF	TGTGCCAGCAGTCCCGACTCACTTCCGTATTTT
TRBJ1-1	-	TRBV4-2	-	CASSQEQGMLMEAFF	TGTGCCAGCAGCCAAGAGCAGGGGATGCTTATGGAAGCTTTCTTT
TRBJ2-1	-	TRBV7-3	-	CASSTSGTGYNEQFF	TGTGCCAGCAGCACATCCGGGACTGGGTACAATGAGCAGTTCTTC
TRBJ1-1	TRBD1	TRBV5-1	-	CASSLGGTGAQNTEAFF	TGCGCCAGCAGCTTGGGGGGGACAGGGGCCCAAAACACTGAAGCTTTCTTT
TRBJ1-1	-	TRBV5-1	-	CASSLEEGQNTEAFF	TGCGCCAGCAGCTTGGAAGAGGGCCAGAACACTGAAGCTTTCTTT
TRBJ1-5	-	TRBV7-9	-	CASSLDPTGSQPQHF	TGTGCCAGCAGCTTAGACCCGACAGGCAGTCAGCCCCAGCATTTT
TRBJ2-7	-	TRBV5-1	-	CASSARSSYEQYF	TGCGCCAGCAGTGCTAGGTCCTCCTACGAGCAGTACTTC
TRBJ2-5	-	TRBV7-7	-	CASALDIQETQYF	TGTGCTAGCGCCTTAGATATTCAAGAGACCCAGTACTTC
TRBJ2-5	TRBD1	TRBV6-6	-	CASSYSSGGQETQYF	TGTGCCAGCAGTTACTCGTCAGGGGGACAAGAGACCCAGTACTTC
TRBJ2-2	-	TRBV2	-	CASSSLRGRGTGELFF	TGTGCCAGCAGTTCATTGAGGGGCAGGGGCACCGGGGAGCTGTTTTTT
TRBJ2-1	-	TRBV30	-	CAWTLLGTLLF	TGTGCCTGGACCCTCCTCGGGACTCTTCTCTTC
TRBJ1-2	-	TRBV5-4	once	CASWGGAGGGYTF	TGTGCCAGCTGGGGGGGGGCGGGTGGCGGCTACACCTTC
TRBJ1-2	TRBD1	TRBV5-6	-	CASSFLGQPLDYGYTF	TGTGCCAGCAGCTTCCTGGGACAGCCTCTCGACTATGGCTACACCTTC
TRBJ2-7	-	TRBV9	-	CASSVGLFYEQYF	TGTGCCAGCAGCGTAGGACTTTTCTACGAGCAGTACTTC
TRBJ2-7	TRBD1	TRBV13	once	CASSLMGQGAGEQYF	TGTGCCAGCAGCTTAATGGGACAGGGGGCTGGCGAGCAGTACTTC
TRBJ2-2	TRBD2	TRBV9	-	CASSPRTSGSRELFF	TGTGCCAGCAGCCCCCGGACTAGCGGGAGCAGGGAGCTGTTTTTT
TRBJ2-1	TRBD2	TRBV27	few	CASSLSTSGSSSYNEQFF	TGTGCCAGCAGTTTATCGACTAGCGGGTCGTCCTCCTACAATGAGCAGTTCTTC
TRBJ1-5	-	TRBV15	few	CATSRDPENQPQHF	TGTGCCACCAGCAGAGATCCCGAGAATCAGCCCCAGCATTTT
TRBJ1-2	-	TRBV10-1	-	CASSDTAYGYTF	TGCGCCAGCAGTGACACAGCCTATGGCTACACCTTC
TRBJ2-6	-	TRBV30	-	CAWTHGRSGANVLTF	TGTGCCTGGACGCATGGGAGGTCTGGGGCCAACGTCCTGACTTTC
TRBJ1-6	TRBD1	TRBV4-1	-	CASSHYSPNRGGNSPLHF	TGCGCCAGCAGCCACTACTCTCCCAACAGGGGCGGAAATTCACCCCTCCACTTT
TRBJ2-1	-	TRBV18	many	CASSPPNGHSSYNEQFF	TGTGCCAGCTCACCACCGAATGGACACAGCTCCTACAATGAGCAGTTCTTC
TRBJ1-1	-	TRBV2	-	CARELSTGGRSAFF	TGTGCCCGCGAACTCTCTACCGGGGGGAGATCAGCTTTCTTT
TRBJ1-1	TRBD1	TRBV5-1	-	CASSWDREGAFF	TGCGCCAGCAGTTGGGACAGGGAAGGAGCTTTCTTT
TRBJ2-2	-	TRBV5-1	-	CASSNSGTNTGELFF	TGCGCCAGCAGTAATAGCGGAACGAACACCGGGGAGCTGTTTTTT
TRBJ2-7	-	TRBV28	few	CASSRYEQYF	TGTGCCAGCAGCCGCTACGAGCAGTACTTC
TRBJ2-7	TRBD1	TRBV2	few	CATGQGRGYEQYF	TGTGCCACCGGACAGGGGAGGGGCTACGAGCAGTACTTC
TRBJ2-3	TRBD2	TRBV18	-	CASSPTSGRPEDTQYF	TGTGCCAGCTCACCAACTAGCGGGAGGCCCGAGGATACGCAGTATTTT
TRBJ1-2	TRBD1	TRBV27	few	CASSRKTGARGYGYTF	TGTGCCAGCAGTAGAAAAACAGGGGCACGGGGCTATGGCTACACCTTC
TRBJ2-3	TRBD2	TRBV9	-	CASSVSWGGLTSTDTQYF	TGTGCCAGCAGCGTGTCCTGGGGGGGACTAACTAGCACAGATACGCAGTATTTT
TRBJ1-2	TRBD1	TRBV28	few	CASSTLDRGNGYTF	TGTGCCAGCAGTACCCTGGACAGGGGAAATGGCTACACCTTC
TRBJ1-5	TRBD1	TRBV27	-	CASSSGQRDQPQHF	TGTGCCAGCAGTTCGGGACAGAGAGATCAGCCCCAGCATTTT
TRBJ1-1	TRBD1	TRBV19	-	CASRTRGSDTEAFF	TGTGCCAGTAGGACCAGGGGGTCCGACACTGAAGCTTTCTTT
TRBJ2-3	-	TRBV6-6	-	CASRHILSTDTQYF	TGTGCCAGCAGACATATACTAAGCACAGATACGCAGTATTTT
TRBJ2-1	TRBD2	TRBV7-6	-	CASSLGVAGVNEQFF	TGTGCCAGCAGCTTGGGAGTAGCGGGAGTAAATGAGCAGTTCTTC
TRBJ1-5	TRBD1	TRBV6-6	-	CASSRDRGGPEPQHF	TGTGCCAGCAGTCGGGACAGGGGAGGACCGGAGCCCCAGCATTTT
TRBJ2-5	-	TRBV10-2	-	CASSESGETQYF	TGCGCCAGCAGTGAGTCCGGAGAGACCCAGTACTTC
TRBJ1-1	-	TRBV7-2	-	CASSLSPVGGGGGAFF	TGTGCCAGCAGCTTATCACCCGTAGGGGGTGGGGGGGGAGCTTTCTTT
TRBJ1-2	TRBD1	TRBV19	-	CASKTGDNYGYTF	TGTGCCAGTAAGACAGGGGATAACTATGGCTACACCTTC
TRBJ2-1	TRBD2	TRBV11-3	-	CASSFGGGTQFF	TGTGCCAGCAGCTTCGGGGGGGGGACACAGTTCTTC